The 10 T cell receptor beta chains below all came from one sample that was sequenced in a study of cytomegalovirus exposure and HLA in healthy donors. PCR amplification relied on 60 Vbeta primers (plus 13 Jbeta primers). Produced via immunoSEQ multiplex PCR; TCRdb's table is partial and in-frame only. This sample's clone table lists over 45,000 clones. Sequenced input: PBMCs. The receptors were gathered from a woman under 30 in good health and CMV-seronegative.

As for this clone: The same CDR3 arises from other DNA sequences in this sample as well. This chain links TRBV9 with TRBJ1-6; 8 positions match TRBD1. CDR1 SGDLS and CDR2 YYNGEE come from the germline V gene. There are 16 residues in the CDR3. V gave up 4 bases and J gave up 5 bases; unmatched junction bases: 8. CDR3 amino acids: CASSLGQDLNNSPLHF. In nucleotides, the CDR3 is TGTGCCAGCAGCTTGGGACAGGATTTAAATAATTCACCCCTCCACTTT.

The chain combines TRBV5-6 with TRBJ2-5; 16 nucleotides agree with TRBD2. The closer fit of TRBJ2-7 to the DNA end suggests the J call may be wrong. This CDR3 region has 18 residues. Germline CDR1 reads SGHDT; CDR2 reads YYEEEE. The CDR3 nucleotides read TGTGCCAGCACCAAGGGACTAGCGGGGGGGCAGCTGGTCTACGAGCAGTACTTC. Translating gives CASTKGLAGGQLVYEQYF.

V and J are TRBV30 and TRBJ1-4; D may be TRBD1 (6 bases). The length of the CDR3 is 16 residues. Germline V CDR1 and CDR2: GTSNPN, SVGIG (reference sequence). V was clipped by 0 bases and J by 3 bases, with 14 bases between them. In DNA form, the CDR3 reads TGTGCCTGGAGTGTAACAGGGAGGGGGTCTAATGAAAAACTGTTTTTT. This translates into CAWSVTGRGSNEKLFF.

The rearrangement uses TRBV6-1 and TRBJ1-6, with TRBD1 matching over 7 bases. This CDR3 contains 15 residues. With V trimmed by 2 bases and J by 9 bases, 7 bases remained unmatched. Germline CDR1 MNHNS, CDR2 SASEGT. DNA for the CDR3: TGTGCCAGCAGTGAACTTGACAGGGTGAGTTCACCCCTCCACTTT. Residues: CASSELDRVSSPLHF.

CDR3 sequence reads: CASSQPQQGAAPLHF. Written as DNA, the CDR3 is TGCGCCAGCAGCCAACCACAACAGGGGGCGGCACCCCTCCACTTT. This rearrangement joins TRBV4-1 to TRBJ1-6, with 9 bases aligning to TRBD1. The germline V gene encodes CDR1 MGHRA and CDR2 YSYEKL. There are 15 residues in the CDR3. J gave up 11 bases and V 2 bases, and 7 bases lay outside the gene matches.

The rearrangement joins TRBV19 to TRBJ2-7; 7 nucleotides match TRBD1. The germline CDR1 and CDR2 sequences are LNHDA and SQIVND (reference sequence). J gave up 6 bases and V 7 bases, and 12 bases lay outside the gene matches. The CDR3 has 14 residues. CDR3: CASTPDRTSAEQYF. The CDR3 DNA follows: TGTGCCAGTACCCCGGACAGGACCTCCGCCGAGCAGTACTTC.

This chain joins TRBV6-6 and TRBJ1-5, with D possibly TRBD1 on 5 matching bases. Per the germline V gene, CDR1 is MNHNY and CDR2 is SVGAGI (reference sequence). With 6 bases removed from V and 0 bases from J, the gap between germline ends came to 15 bases. This CDR3 has 16 amino acids. The DNA of the CDR3 is TGTGCCAGCAGAGACAGAATAAACTATAGCAATCAGCCCCAGCATTTT. This codes for CASRDRINYSNQPQHF.

The rearrangement links TRBV10-2 to TRBJ2-5; 8 nucleotides agree with TRBD2. The CDR3 runs to 14 residues. The trim removed 6 bases at V and 4 bases at J, leaving 7 bases unmatched. Looked up from germline, CDR1 is WSHSY and CDR2 is SAAADI. CDR3 loop: CASSGSGGVETQYF. The CDR3 nucleotides are TGCGCCAGCAGCGGAAGCGGGGGTGTAGAGACCCAGTACTTC.

The V and J genes are TRBV27 and TRBJ1-3; D is possibly TRBD1 (5 bases). The CDR3 consists of 13 residues. In germline, CDR1 is MNHEY, CDR2 SMNVEV (reference sequence). V gave up 2 bases and J gave up 4 bases, with 6 bases separating them. CDR3 in amino acids: CASSLAGGNTIYF. DNA for the CDR3: TGTGCCAGCAGTTTAGCAGGGGGAAACACCATATATTTT.

The chain links TRBV5-1 to TRBJ1-6; maybe TRBD1 (6 bases). Trimming removed 3 bases at V and 11 bases at J, with 18 bases between. The CDR3 has 15 residues. The V gene's germline CDR1 is SGHRS and CDR2 YFSETQ. This CDR3 is CASSSGAGQNAPLHF. The CDR3 DNA is TGCGCCAGCAGCTCTGGTGCCGGACAGAATGCACCCCTCCACTTT.